This T cell receptor (beta chain) was obtained from a study of blood T cell repertoires in COVID-19. On the study more broadly: Samples came from the United States, Italy and Spain, spanning acute and convalescent COVID-19. PBMCs, B-cell-depleted T cells, or T cells were the source of the cDNA or gDNA that made up the material.

In the authors' workflow: By means of reference gene primer amplification, nucleated cell counts were estimated. Assay used: immunoSEQ multiplex PCR; TCRdb lists only in-frame clones, some missing. V, J and clone size were drawn from that table, and D and trimming were deduced from the DNA. This sample has 220,000 or so clones, with 85% to 90% found just once. Those enrolled, adults aged 18 to 89 years, came from 20 to 25 US areas. This CDR3 is built from 14 residues. J was trimmed by 8 bases and V by 5 bases; bases with no gene match: 6. Germline loops: CDR1 LNHDA, CDR2 SQIVND (reference sequence). The chain couples TRBV19 to TRBJ2-1; 10 nucleotides match TRBD2. The sample comprised PBMCs or T cells enriched from blood (not recorded which). The clonotype comes from a young woman in a cohort exposed to, infected with or recovered from COVID-19 (not recorded which). CDR3 loop: CASSPLAGEDEQFF. In DNA, the CDR3 is TGTGCCAGTAGTCCTCTAGCGGGGGAGGATGAGCAGTTCTTC. The full variable domain, completed using reference TRBV19 and TRBJ2-1, is DGGITQSPKYLFRKEGQNVTLSCEQNLNHDAMYWYRQDPGQGLRLIYYSQIVNDFQKGDIAEGYSVSREKKESFPLTVTSAQKNPTAFYLCASSPLAGEDEQFFGPGTRLTVL.